The clone carrying this T cell receptor beta chain came up many times. Its antigen is as yet unknown. This sample stems from a study of neurological immune-mediated disorders. Points from the study as a whole: In HTLV-1-associated myelopathy, TCR clonal expansion was greatest, and in multiple sclerosis it was least, below healthy controls.

Germline loops: CDR1 LNHDA, CDR2 SQIVND (reference sequence). The V gene end was trimmed by 5 bases and the J gene end by 5 bases; junction bases not matched to a gene: 6. This CDR3 spans 14 amino acids. A single run covered 15-18 subjects with over 180 million TCR-beta sequences. TCRdb reanalysed the 5' RACE reads using MiXCR and keeps one entry per CDR3 protein. Among approximately 32,000 distinct CDR3 sequences, roughly 7% were seen once, and the ten largest hold around 4.6%. This TCR derives from a middle-aged woman in good health. This chain links TRBV19 with TRBJ2-5; TRBD2 matches 9 bases. Input material: PBMCs. The CDR3 DNA reads TGTGCCAGTAGTCCCGGGACTAGCAGGGAGACCCAGTACTTC. It yields the protein CASSPGTSRETQYF.